Included here is one TCR beta chain sequence, with context. The data originate from a study of blood T cell repertoires in COVID-19. About the research overall: T cells, B-cell-depleted T cells, or PBMCs provided the cDNA or gDNA that served as material.

As originally analysed: Nucleated cell counts were estimated from reference gene primer amplification. Data came from immunoSEQ multiplex PCR; TCRdb stores just in-frame clones and leaves some out. The V and J calls and clone size come from that table; D and trimming were worked out from the DNA. Counted here are hundreds of thousands of clones, more than 60% occurring once; the ten biggest clones make up over 3%. Trimming at V came to 5 bases and at J to 6 bases, leaving 4 bases not matched to a gene. This CDR3 contains 15 residues. Per germline, CDR1 KGHSH and CDR2 LQKENI. The source is a woman aged 40-49 years with active or convalescent COVID-19. What was sequenced was peripheral blood. The chain carries TRBV18 and TRBJ2-1; 13 nucleotides agree with TRBD2. The CDR3 reads CASSSGLAGVNEQFF. For the CDR3, the DNA is TGTGCCAGCTCATCTGGACTAGCGGGAGTCAATGAGCAGTTCTTC.